These 32 T cell receptor beta chains originate from one sample sequenced in a study of technical replicates of blood from a handful of donors. The repertoire was sequenced with immunoSEQ multiplex PCR; TCRdb's copy has only in-frame clones and lacks some. The sample shows about 69,000 clones, 88% of them seen only once. Material for sequencing was PBMCs. These receptors all stem from a human donor in good health. Some clones in this sample may be carry-over from other donors' samples.

The V call is TRBV5-1, the J call TRBJ1-2, with 8 bases aligning to TRBD1. The CDR3 consists of 13 residues. Germline V gene sequence: CDR1 SGHRS, CDR2 YFSETQ. J gave up 4 bases and V 4 bases, and 3 bases lay outside the gene matches. In nucleotides, the CDR3 is TGCGCCAGCAGCGCTACAGGGGGCTATGGCTACACCTTC. It translates to CASSATGGYGYTF.

The table lists this clone with a count of one. V gene TRBV5-1 combines with J gene TRBJ1-3; possibly TRBD1 for D (6 bases). This CDR3 comprises 15 residues. Deletions cut 6 bases from V and 0 bases from J, with 13 bases between. The germline CDR1 and CDR2 sequences are SGHRS and YFSETQ. The CDR3 sequence is CASKPWTDSGNTIYF. The CDR3 nucleotides are TGCGCCAGCAAACCCTGGACAGACTCTGGAAACACCATATATTTT.

This chain links TRBV5-1 with TRBJ2-7; 11 bases align to TRBD2. The CDR3 sequence is 15 residues long. V was clipped by 0 bases and J by 2 bases; unmatched bases: 1. Per germline, CDR1 SGHRS and CDR2 YFSETQ. DNA for the CDR3: TGCGCCAGCAGCTTGGTAGCGGGAGGGACCTACGAGCAGTACTTC. Translated, it gives CASSLVAGGTYEQYF.

This rearrangement joins TRBV4-1 to TRBJ2-5; TRBD2 aligns across 9 bases. The CDR3 spans 17 residues. CDR1 MGHRA and CDR2 YSYEKL come from the germline V gene. The J segment lost 9 bases and the V segment lost 0 bases, leaving 14 bases of the junction unmatched. CDR3 nucleotides: TGCGCCAGCAGCCAAGAAACCGAGACTAGCGGCCTATGGGCCCAGTACTTC. Its translation is CASSQETETSGLWAQYF.

The V call is TRBV4-2, the J call TRBJ2-4; maybe TRBD2 (6 bases). Trimming cost V 6 bases and J 7 bases, with 16 bases left between them. CDR3 length: 14 amino acids. CDR1 is LGHNA and CDR2 is YNFKEQ in the germline V gene. In nucleotides, the CDR3 is TGTGCCAGCAGACCACTACTAGCTGCCAACATTCAGTACTTC. Its protein product is CASRPLLAANIQYF.

This clone was found a few times. This chain connects TRBV6-4 to TRBJ2-1, with 9 nucleotides matching TRBD1. This CDR3 comprises 15 residues. Germline-derived CDR1 and CDR2 are MRHNA and SNTAGT. After removal of 6 bases from V and 6 bases from J, the junction contained 9 bases not matched to a gene. CDR3 sequence (DNA): TGTGCCAGCAGCCTGGGACAGGGTGGTTCCAATGAGCAGTTCTTC. Amino acid sequence: CASSLGQGGSNEQFF.

The gene calls are TRBV6-5 and TRBJ1-2, with TRBD1 matching over 9 bases. In germline, CDR1 is MNHEY, CDR2 SVGAGI. Losses at the gene ends were 5 bases for V and 4 bases for J; bases not matched to a gene: 2. The CDR3 runs 13 residues. The CDR3 DNA reads TGTGCCAGCAGTATGACAGGGGGCTATGGCTACACCTTC. It translates to CASSMTGGYGYTF.

The chain combines TRBV7-6 with TRBJ2-1, with 8 positions matching TRBD2. Per germline, CDR1 SGHVS and CDR2 FNYEAQ. J was trimmed by 13 bases and V by 4 bases; bases with no gene match: 6. The CDR3 covers 12 residues. The DNA for the CDR3 is TGTGCCAGCAGCTCGGGACTAGGGGCCCAGTTCTTC. This codes for CASSSGLGAQFF.

This rearrangement joins TRBV7-9 to TRBJ2-2; 8 nucleotides align to TRBD2. Germline CDR1 SEHNR, CDR2 FQNEAQ (reference sequence). Unmatched junction bases numbered 8, after V lost 5 bases and J lost 0 bases. This CDR3 is 17 amino acids long. CDR3 nucleotides: TGTGCCAGCAGCCCCCCACGGGAGGGGTCGAACACCGGGGAGCTGTTTTTT. Translating it yields CASSPPREGSNTGELFF.

The rearrangement links TRBV20-1 to TRBJ2-7; D is ambiguous. The CDR3 runs to 11 residues. The ends were cut back, 2 bases at V and 4 bases at J, with 6 bases in the middle. CDR1 is DFQATT and CDR2 is SNEGSKA in the germline V gene (reference sequence). The CDR3 DNA reads as TGCAGTGCTAGACAGAATTACGAGCAGTACTTC. Translating gives CSARQNYEQYF.

The chain carries TRBV11-2 and TRBJ2-3, with D possibly matching TRBD2 (7 bases). Trimming shortened V by 6 bases and J by 5 bases, and 9 bases separated the two germline ends. This CDR3 region has 12 residues. Germline V gene lookup returns CDR1 SGHAT and CDR2 FQNNGV. The CDR3 here is CASRRGGDTQYF. In DNA form, the CDR3 reads TGTGCCAGCAGAAGGGGGGGAGATACGCAGTATTTT.

The chain couples TRBV2 to TRBJ2-2; 8 nucleotides agree with TRBD1. V lost 5 bases and J lost 5; bases outside the gene matches: 10. Germline V CDR1 and CDR2: SNHLY, FYNNEI. The CDR3 has 16 amino acids. The CDR3 coding sequence is TGTGCCAGCAGTCTCACCAGGGGGCGGGGTACCGGGGAGCTGTTTTTT. Protein product: CASSLTRGRGTGELFF.

V and J are TRBV29-1 and TRBJ2-7; tentative D call: TRBD2 (5 bases). V lost 2 bases and J lost 9, with 14 bases in between. CDR1 and CDR2 from the germline V gene are SQVTM and ANQGSEA. The CDR3 sequence is 12 residues long. DNA for the CDR3: TGCAGCGTTGAAACGGGGTCTACGGGGCAGTACTTC. Translation gives CSVETGSTGQYF.

V is TRBV7-6 and J is TRBJ2-1; the D gene is possibly TRBD2 (6 bases). There are 16 residues in the CDR3. Deletions cut 2 bases from V and 6 bases from J, with 17 bases between. CDR1 is SGHVS, CDR2 FNYEAQ, per germline. Here the CDR3 reads CASSLNWAGIGNEQFF. CDR3 in DNA: TGTGCCAGCAGCTTAAATTGGGCGGGAATCGGCAATGAGCAGTTCTTC. Supplemented by reference TRBV7-6 and TRBJ2-1, the full variable domain reads GAGVSQSPRYKVTKRGQDVALRCDPISGHVSLYWYRQALGQGPEFLTYFNYEAQQDKSGLPNDRFSAERPEGSISTLTIQRTEQRDSAMYRCASSLNWAGIGNEQFFGPGTRLTVL.

This chain connects TRBV10-3 to TRBJ2-7; no clear D gene. CDR3 size: 15 residues. V was clipped by 4 bases and J by 0 bases, with 13 bases between them. CDR1 and CDR2 (germline): ENHRY, SYGVKD. In nucleotides, the CDR3 is TGTGCCATCAGTGCGGTGCAGGATAGCTCCTACGAGCAGTACTTC. Protein: CAISAVQDSSYEQYF.

The rearrangement uses TRBV6-1 and TRBJ1-1, with D unresolved. The CDR3 spans 14 residues. V lost 6 bases and J lost 3, with 14 bases in between. CDR1 is MNHNS, CDR2 SASEGT, per germline. The CDR3 nucleotides are TGTGCCAGCAGCCGAGAGTTCACGTACACTGAAGCTTTCTTT. Encoded protein: CASSREFTYTEAFF.

V and J are TRBV10-3 and TRBJ2-1, with TRBD2 matching over 12 bases. This CDR3 region has 13 residues. V dropped 6 bases and J dropped 9; count of bases not matched to a gene: 3. Germline CDR1 ENHRY, CDR2 SYGVKD. The CDR3 coding sequence is TGTGCCATCAGCCTAGCGGGGGGGGGTGAGCAGTTCTTC. Protein sequence: CAISLAGGGEQFF.

The chain carries TRBV11-3 and TRBJ2-1; TRBD2 matches 10 bases. The CDR3 is made up of 16 amino acids. The germline V gene encodes CDR1 SGHNT and CDR2 YENEEA. The ends lost 0 bases at V and 8 bases at J; junction bases unmatched: 7. This CDR3 is CASSLEASGGLDEQFF. The CDR3 DNA reads TGTGCCAGCAGCTTAGAGGCTAGCGGGGGCCTGGATGAGCAGTTCTTC.

The chain links TRBV5-1 to TRBJ2-4, with 14 bases fitting TRBD2. The CDR3 runs to 14 residues. Germline V gene data show CDR1 as SGHRS and CDR2 as YFSETQ. Trimming at V came to 3 bases and at J to 11 bases, leaving 4 bases not matched to a gene. The CDR3 is CASSSGTSGSVQYF. In DNA form, the CDR3 reads TGCGCCAGCAGCTCCGGGACTAGCGGGAGCGTTCAGTACTTC.

The gene calls are TRBV7-2 and TRBJ1-1, with 9 bases matching TRBD1. The CDR3 contains 15 residues. Losses at the gene ends were 5 bases for V and 1 base for J; bases not matched to a gene: 5. Germline V lookup: CDR1 SGHTA, CDR2 FQGNSA. CDR3 residues: CASSKTQGANTEAFF. For the CDR3, the DNA is TGTGCCAGCAGCAAAACACAGGGGGCGAACACTGAAGCTTTCTTT. Supplemented by reference TRBV7-2 and TRBJ1-1, the full variable domain reads GAGVSQSPSNKVTEKGKDVELRCDPISGHTALYWYRQSLGQGLEFLIYFQGNSAPDKSGLPSDRFSAERTGGSVSTLTIQRTQQEDSAVYLCASSKTQGANTEAFFGQGTRLTVV.

The chain carries TRBV7-2 and TRBJ2-1; D possibly corresponds to TRBD2 (7 bases). Trimming pared 4 bases from V and 4 bases from J, leaving 17 bases between. The germline V gene encodes CDR1 SGHTA and CDR2 FQGNSA. This CDR3 has 16 residues. The CDR3 sequence: CASSYHLGGPYNEQFF. The CDR3 bases are TGTGCCAGCAGCTACCATTTGGGGGGGCCGTACAATGAGCAGTTCTTC.

The chain joins TRBV9 to TRBJ1-1, with a possible D match to TRBD1 (6 bases). Germline lookup yields CDR1 SGDLS and CDR2 YYNGEE. V was shortened by 4 bases and J by 0 bases, with 13 bases between the two germline ends. The CDR3 covers 15 residues. The CDR3 DNA follows: TGTGCCAGCAGCACCCGGACAGACATGAACACTGAAGCTTTCTTT. It yields the protein CASSTRTDMNTEAFF.

The genes are TRBV7-2 and TRBJ2-1, with D tentatively TRBD2 (6 bases). The germline gives CDR1 SGHTA, CDR2 FQGNSA. This CDR3 has 12 residues. The V end was cut by 4 bases, the J end by 10 bases, with 11 bases between. The CDR3, as DNA: TGTGCCAGCAGCTCATACGGGGGAGAGCAGTTCTTC. Amino acid sequence: CASSSYGGEQFF.

V usage is TRBV29-1 and J usage is TRBJ2-7; TRBD2 matches 9 bases. Germline V gene lookup returns CDR1 SQVTM and CDR2 ANQGSEA. The CDR3 totals 14 residues. V lost 4 bases to trimming and J lost 0 bases; unmatched junction nucleotides: 4. CDR3 sequence: CSVGGTSISYEQYF. The CDR3 DNA follows: TGCAGCGTTGGGGGGACTAGCATCTCCTACGAGCAGTACTTC.

The rearrangement links TRBV7-2 to TRBJ2-7; 10 bases fit TRBD1. Losses at the gene ends were 4 bases for V and 1 base for J; bases not matched to a gene: 1. The V gene's germline CDR1 is SGHTA and CDR2 FQGNSA. This CDR3 region has 14 residues. The CDR3, as DNA: TGTGCCAGCAGCTCGGGACAGGGGTCCTACGAGCAGTACTTC. Its translation: CASSSGQGSYEQYF.

This clone was detected once. The chain is built from TRBV7-8 and TRBJ2-1; 9 bases match TRBD2. The germline V gene has CDR1 SGHVS and CDR2 FQNEAQ. V shed 3 bases, J shed 10 bases, and the junction held 1 base outside the gene matches. This CDR3 has 12 residues. CDR3 nucleotide sequence: TGTGCCAGCAGCTTTAGCGGGGGCGAGCAGTTCTTC. Its protein is CASSFSGGEQFF.

V usage is TRBV4-2 and J usage is TRBJ2-3; perhaps TRBD1 as D (6 bases). V lost 6 bases to trimming and J lost 5 bases, with 15 bases between them. This CDR3 has 14 amino acids. Germline loops: CDR1 LGHNA, CDR2 YNFKEQ. CDR3: CASSRGAGEDTQYF. CDR3 DNA: TGTGCCAGCAGTCGAGGGGCAGGGGAAGATACGCAGTATTTT.

Only a few counts were recorded for this clone. The rearrangement joins TRBV29-1 to TRBJ1-1; D might be TRBD1 (6 bases). This CDR3 is built from 13 residues. The V gene lost 3 bases and the J gene lost 1 base, with 9 bases spanning the gap. Germline-derived CDR1 and CDR2 are SQVTM and ANQGSEA. This CDR3 is CSVERTANTEAFF. CDR3 nucleotide sequence: TGCAGCGTTGAGCGGACAGCGAACACTGAAGCTTTCTTT. Using reference TRBV29-1 and TRBJ1-1 for the parts outside the CDR3, the full variable domain is SAVISQKPSRDICQRGTSLTIQCQVDSQVTMMFWYRQQPGQSLTLIATANQGSEATYESGFVIDKFPISRPNLTFSTLTVSNMSPEDSSIYLCSVERTANTEAFFGQGTRLTVV.

The rearrangement uses TRBV6-5 and TRBJ2-1; 9 bases match TRBD1. The V segment lost 6 bases and the J segment 4 bases; nucleotides outside the gene matches: 4. The germline gives CDR1 MNHEY, CDR2 SVGAGI. This CDR3 region has 14 residues. CDR3: CASSPGTGYNEQFF. The CDR3 bases are TGTGCCAGCAGCCCCGGGACAGGGTACAATGAGCAGTTCTTC.

The chain links TRBV7-2 to TRBJ1-2, with 9 bases matching TRBD1. The CDR3 runs 13 residues. V dropped 7 bases and J dropped 8; count of bases not matched to a gene: 8. From germline, CDR1 is SGHTA and CDR2 FQGNSA. CDR3 bases: TGTGCCAGCACCCGACGGACAGGGGAAGGCTACACCTTC. Protein sequence: CASTRRTGEGYTF.

The chain links TRBV7-2 to TRBJ2-1; 12 nucleotides line up with TRBD2. The CDR3 is 15 residues long. Germline lookup yields CDR1 SGHTA and CDR2 FQGNSA. The V gene end was trimmed by 3 bases and the J gene end by 7 bases; junction bases not matched to a gene: 4. CDR3 DNA sequence: TGTGCCAGCAGCTTTACGGGGACTAGCGGGAATGAGCAGTTCTTC. Residues: CASSFTGTSGNEQFF.

This clone was detected only a few times. V gene TRBV7-6 combines with J gene TRBJ1-3; 11 bases map to TRBD1. From germline, CDR1 is SGHVS and CDR2 FNYEAQ. V dropped 4 bases and J dropped 7; count of bases not matched to a gene: 12. CDR3 length: 17 amino acids. The CDR3 sequence: CASSSPLGQGAVNTIYF. CDR3 nucleotide sequence: TGTGCCAGCAGCTCCCCGTTAGGACAGGGGGCTGTGAACACCATATATTTT.